Shown below are 27 T cell receptor beta chains from a single sample sequenced in a study of T cell responses to AZD1222 COVID-19 vaccine. This table comes from immunoSEQ multiplex PCR, and its TCRdb copy is limited to in-frame clones, with some not included. The table shows fewer than 110,000 clones, with 87% occurring only once. The source was peripheral blood, collected on day 0 of AZD1222 vaccination. These receptors were taken from an adult in good health.

The chain employs TRBV9 and TRBJ1-1; the match to TRBD1 covers 10 bases. This CDR3 comprises 13 residues. From germline, CDR1 is SGDLS and CDR2 YYNGEE. V was clipped by 3 bases and J by 10 bases; unmatched bases: 6. Here the CDR3 DNA reads TGTGCCAGCAGCGCCGGGACAGGGGATCGAGCTTTCTTT. Protein sequence: CASSAGTGDRAFF.

This clone was picked up one time. The J gene is TRBJ2-1, the V gene TRBV5-1; D remains ambiguous. Trimming took 4 bases from V and 0 from J, leaving 11 bases between them. Germline V gene lookup returns CDR1 SGHRS and CDR2 YFSETQ. This CDR3 comprises 15 residues. This CDR3 is CASSLSFDSYNEQFF. The DNA for the CDR3 is TGCGCCAGCAGCCTCTCCTTTGACTCCTACAATGAGCAGTTCTTC.

The genes are TRBV4-1 and TRBJ1-5; D remains unclear. The CDR3 runs 16 residues. V was cut by 4 bases and J by 0 bases, with 13 bases left in between. CDR1 MGHRA and CDR2 YSYEKL come from the germline V gene. CDR3 protein: CASSLEARGSNQPQHF. For the CDR3, the DNA is TGCGCCAGCAGCCTTGAGGCCCGGGGTAGCAATCAGCCCCAGCATTTT.

V is TRBV13 and J is TRBJ1-2; perhaps TRBD1 as D (5 bases). The germline V gene encodes CDR1 PRHDT and CDR2 FYEKMQ (reference sequence). CDR3 length: 16 residues. The germline V and J ends were trimmed by 0 bases and 4 bases, with 15 bases remaining between them. DNA of the CDR3: TGTGCCAGCAGCTTAGGCGAGAAGCAGGGCAGCTATGGCTACACCTTC. Encoded protein: CASSLGEKQGSYGYTF.

The chain links TRBV29-1 to TRBJ2-1; D not certain. Germline CDR1 reads SQVTM; CDR2 reads ANQGSEA. V was pared by 5 bases and J by 3 bases, with 11 bases between. The CDR3 loop spans 13 amino acids. CDR3 in amino acids: CSVLLDLYNEQFF. In DNA form, the CDR3 reads TGCAGCGTTCTTCTAGACCTCTACAATGAGCAGTTCTTC.

This chain links TRBV27 with TRBJ1-2; possibly TRBD1 for D (5 bases). Trimming took off 6 bases at V and 1 base at J, with 15 bases between the two ends. Per germline, CDR1 MNHEY and CDR2 SMNVEV (reference sequence). The length of the CDR3 is 15 residues. The CDR3 sequence is CASRNTGASNYGYTF. The CDR3 DNA is TGTGCCAGCAGGAACACAGGTGCCAGTAACTATGGCTACACCTTC.

The rearrangement links TRBV28 to TRBJ1-2; TRBD1 matches 8 bases. Germline loops: CDR1 MDHEN, CDR2 SYDVKM. J gave up 5 bases and V 10 bases, and 12 bases lay outside the gene matches. CDR3 size: 14 residues. The CDR3 region is CATLSSDRGYGYTF. The DNA for the CDR3 is TGTGCCACCCTCTCTTCTGACAGGGGATATGGCTACACCTTC.

The chain joins TRBV7-9 to TRBJ1-2, with 10 bases fitting TRBD1. V lost 5 bases and J lost 6; bases outside the gene matches: 9. The V gene's germline CDR1 is SEHNR and CDR2 FQNEAQ (reference sequence). The CDR3 sequence is 15 residues long. The CDR3: CASSAIDRGRNGYTF. CDR3 DNA: TGTGCCAGCAGCGCAATAGACAGGGGGCGCAATGGCTACACCTTC.

The J gene is TRBJ1-4, the V gene TRBV6-5, with TRBD1 matching 7 bases. V lost 2 bases and J lost 7; bases outside the gene matches: 1. The CDR3 runs 13 residues. Germline assignment: CDR1 MNHEY and CDR2 SVGAGI. The CDR3 loop reads CASSYRGREKLFF. The CDR3 bases are TGTGCCAGCAGTTACAGGGGGCGTGAAAAACTGTTTTTT.

This rearrangement joins TRBV3-1 (or the pseudogene TRBV3-2) to TRBJ2-2; either TRBD1 or TRBD2 may supply D (5 bases each). CDR1 and CDR2 from the germline V gene are LGHDT and YNNKEL (reference sequence). This CDR3 is 15 amino acids long. With 0 bases removed from V and 9 bases from J, the gap between germline ends came to 14 bases. The CDR3 spells CASSQDEGPYRELFF. The CDR3 DNA follows: TGTGCCAGCAGCCAAGATGAGGGACCCTATAGGGAGCTGTTTTTT.

The CDR3 DNA is TGTGCCAGCAGCCAAGATATCCAGGGAGGGGTGGTAGACGAGCAGTACTTC. Protein product: CASSQDIQGGVVDEQYF. The V and J genes are TRBV4-2 and TRBJ2-7; the match to TRBD2 covers 7 bases. After removal of 0 bases from V and 5 bases from J, the junction contained 13 bases not matched to a gene. Germline V CDR1 and CDR2: LGHNA, YNFKEQ. The CDR3 spans 17 residues.

The V gene is TRBV9, the J gene TRBJ2-1; TRBD2 matches at 12 bases. Germline CDR1 and CDR2: SGDLS and YYNGEE. J lost 0 bases, V lost 3 bases, and 13 bases had no gene match. There are 20 residues in the CDR3. CDR3 region: CASSARTSGMGRSSYNEQFF. CDR3 coding DNA: TGTGCCAGCAGCGCTCGGACTAGCGGGATGGGAAGAAGCTCCTACAATGAGCAGTTCTTC.

The V and J genes are TRBV6-1 and TRBJ1-2, with D unclear. CDR3 size: 15 residues. In germline, CDR1 is MNHNS, CDR2 SASEGT. Trimming removed 2 bases from V and 5 bases from J, with 15 bases in between. The CDR3 region is CASSERAKNGYGYTF. The CDR3 DNA follows: TGTGCCAGCAGTGAAAGGGCCAAAAATGGATATGGCTACACCTTC.

This clone was counted a few times. This chain connects TRBV30 to TRBJ2-1, with 12 nucleotides matching TRBD2. This CDR3 contains 13 residues. The trim removed 4 bases at V and 9 bases at J, leaving 4 bases unmatched. The V gene's germline CDR1 is GTSNPN and CDR2 SVGIG (reference sequence). CDR3 bases: TGTGCCTGGATGACTAGCGGGGGCGGTGAGCAGTTCTTC. The encoded protein is CAWMTSGGGEQFF.

J is TRBJ2-1 and V is TRBV5-4, with TRBD2 matching 7 bases. With 3 bases clipped from V and 3 bases from J, the junction kept 9 bases outside the gene matches. Germline V CDR1 and CDR2: SGHNT, YYREEE (reference sequence). The CDR3 spans 16 residues. The CDR3 region is CASSSRTSRDYNEQFF. Written as DNA, the CDR3 is TGTGCCAGCAGCTCCCGGACTAGTAGGGACTACAATGAGCAGTTCTTC.

The chain uses TRBV5-4 and TRBJ2-3; no firm D call. This CDR3 region has 13 residues. Germline CDR1 and CDR2: SGHNT and YYREEE (reference sequence). Trimming took 4 bases from V and 9 from J, leaving 15 bases between them. CDR3 loop: CASSPDPDATQYF. The CDR3 DNA is TGTGCCAGCAGCCCAGATCCGGACGCCACGCAGTATTTT.

The V call is TRBV28, the J call TRBJ1-3; D perhaps matches TRBD1 (6 bases). The CDR3 contains 16 residues. Deletions cut 6 bases from V and 0 bases from J, with 15 bases between. CDR1 and CDR2 from the germline V gene are MDHEN and SYDVKM. The CDR3 here is CASSLRGAGSGNTIYF. The CDR3 DNA reads TGTGCCAGCAGCCTCCGGGGGGCGGGCTCTGGAAACACCATATATTTT. Variable domain in full (rest from reference TRBV28 and TRBJ1-3): DVKVTQSSRYLVKRTGEKVFLECVQDMDHENMFWYRQDPGLGLRLIYFSYDVKMKEKGDIPEGYSVSREKKERFSLILESASTNQTSMYLCASSLRGAGSGNTIYFGEGSWLTVV.

This clone appeared once. This chain uses TRBV5-1 with TRBJ2-7; D uncertain. Germline V gives CDR1 SGHRS, CDR2 YFSETQ. Trimming removed 3 bases from V and 7 bases from J, with 17 bases in between. There are 14 residues in the CDR3. The chain's CDR3 is CASSSPTGSREQYF. The CDR3 DNA sequence: TGCGCCAGCAGCTCCCCGACTGGTTCAAGGGAGCAGTACTTC.

The chain links TRBV28 to TRBJ2-1, with D unresolved. The V end lost 5 bases, the J end lost 4 bases, and 6 bases lay between the germline ends. The V gene's germline CDR1 is MDHEN and CDR2 SYDVKM. CDR3 length: 12 amino acids. CDR3 bases: TGTGCCAGCAGTGATTATTACAATGAGCAGTTCTTC. Protein sequence: CASSDYYNEQFF.

This clone was picked up one time. The V gene is TRBV10-1, the J gene TRBJ1-2; D gene uncertain. This CDR3 spans 13 amino acids. With 3 bases removed from V and 4 bases from J, the gap between germline ends came to 9 bases. Germline CDR1 WNHNN, CDR2 SYGVQD (reference sequence). The CDR3 reads CASSESGVYGYTF. CDR3 coding DNA: TGCGCCAGCAGTGAATCCGGGGTCTATGGCTACACCTTC.

This rearrangement joins TRBV7-2 to TRBJ2-1; 11 bases agree with TRBD2. Germline V gives CDR1 SGHTA, CDR2 FQGNSA. This CDR3 contains 16 residues. The ends lost 5 bases at V and 2 bases at J; junction bases unmatched: 5. The CDR3 reads CASSPHSGRAYNEQFF. The CDR3 DNA sequence: TGTGCCAGCAGCCCCCATAGCGGGAGGGCCTACAATGAGCAGTTCTTC.

The CDR3 DNA sequence: TGCGCCAGCACGACTAGCGGGGGCACAGATACGCAGTATTTT. Translated, it gives CASTTSGGTDTQYF. The gene calls are TRBV5-1 and TRBJ2-3, with 11 bases that match TRBD2. This CDR3 is built from 14 residues. V was clipped by 6 bases and J by 1 base; unmatched bases: 1. Germline loops: CDR1 SGHRS, CDR2 YFSETQ.

V gene TRBV10-3 combines with J gene TRBJ2-5; no clear D gene. This CDR3 has 14 amino acids. Between the trimmed V and J ends, which lost 0 bases and 2 bases, there was a span of 7 bases. Germline assignment: CDR1 ENHRY and CDR2 SYGVKD. CDR3 protein: CAISESAAQETQYF. CDR3 DNA sequence: TGTGCCATCAGTGAGTCGGCGGCACAAGAGACCCAGTACTTC.

The V call is TRBV2, the J call TRBJ1-4, with 9 bases fitting TRBD1. The CDR3 consists of 15 residues. Germline V gene data show CDR1 as SNHLY and CDR2 as FYNNEI. With 4 bases clipped from V and 8 bases from J, the junction kept 8 bases outside the gene matches. CDR3 region: CASSVYRGREEKLFF. In DNA form, the CDR3 reads TGTGCCAGCAGTGTTTACAGGGGGCGCGAAGAAAAACTGTTTTTT.

This clone was observed once. The gene calls are TRBV12-3 or TRBV12-4 and TRBJ1-1; D is unresolved. CDR3 length: 13 amino acids. Deletions cut 7 bases from V and 1 base from J, with 10 bases between. In nucleotides, the CDR3 is TGTGCCAGCACCTTAGGCAGGAACACTGAAGCTTTCTTT. It yields the protein CASTLGRNTEAFF.

The rearrangement links TRBV30 to TRBJ2-1, with 11 bases fitting TRBD1. The CDR3 consists of 16 residues. The V gene's germline CDR1 is GTSNPN and CDR2 SVGIG (reference sequence). V lost 1 base and J lost 7; bases outside the gene matches: 9. The CDR3: CAWSGDRTGGRNEQFF. CDR3 in DNA: TGTGCCTGGAGTGGTGACCGGACAGGGGGCCGAAATGAGCAGTTCTTC.

The rearrangement links TRBV7-3 to TRBJ1-1, with D unresolved. Trimming left V 4 bases short and J 1 base short, with 7 bases between. CDR3 length equals 13 residues. Germline V gene lookup returns CDR1 SGHTA and CDR2 FQGTGA. The CDR3 loop reads CASSSTGNTEAFF. CDR3 sequence (DNA): TGTGCCAGCAGCTCAACCGGGAACACTGAAGCTTTCTTT.